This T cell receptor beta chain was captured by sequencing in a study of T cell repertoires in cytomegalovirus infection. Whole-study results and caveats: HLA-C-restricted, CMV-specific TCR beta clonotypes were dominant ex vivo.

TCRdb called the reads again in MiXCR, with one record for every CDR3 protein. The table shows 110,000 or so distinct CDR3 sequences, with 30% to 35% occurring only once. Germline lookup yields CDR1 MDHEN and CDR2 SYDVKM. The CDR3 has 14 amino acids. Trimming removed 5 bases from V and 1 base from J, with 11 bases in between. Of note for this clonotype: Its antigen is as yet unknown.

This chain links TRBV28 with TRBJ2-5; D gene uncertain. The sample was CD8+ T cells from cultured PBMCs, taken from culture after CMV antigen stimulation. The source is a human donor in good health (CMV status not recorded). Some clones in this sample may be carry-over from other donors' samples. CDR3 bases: TGTGCCAGCAGTCTGAGTAATTTCCAAGAGACCCAGTACTTC. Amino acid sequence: CASSLSNFQETQYF.